Each of the 22 T cell receptor beta chains below was sequenced from the same sample in a study of T-cell reconstitution after alpha-beta-depleted transplantation in children. Unique molecular identifiers were used in preparing the TCRbeta library. TCRdb recomputed calls from the PCR reads with MiXCR, one row per CDR3 protein. This repertoire shows 250,000 to 350,000 distinct CDR3 sequences, roughly 21% found once; its top ten account for about a tenth. The sample was PBMCs, mostly from graft donor cells, taken 180 days after TCRalphabeta/CD19-depleted stem cell transplant. These receptors were obtained from a male patient aged 10-17 years who had a stem cell transplant for acute lymphoblastic leukemia, so the T cells may come from the graft donor.

This rearrangement joins TRBV7-8 to TRBJ2-5; 10 bases match TRBD1. Germline V gene lookup returns CDR1 SGHVS and CDR2 FQNEAQ. V trimming: 4 bases; J trimming: 2 bases; junction bases outside the gene matches: 16. CDR3 size: 19 residues. The CDR3 spells CASSSYGTGVRGRQETQYF. The CDR3 DNA is TGTGCCAGCAGCTCATACGGGACAGGGGTTCGCGGTAGACAAGAGACCCAGTACTTC.

The V call is TRBV7-8, the J call TRBJ2-3; TRBD1 is a possible D gene (7 bases). The CDR3 length is 17 residues. Germline CDR1 reads SGHVS; CDR2 reads FQNEAQ. V was clipped by 0 bases and J by 6 bases, with 19 bases between them. The CDR3 region is CASSLAVQGGLSDTQYF. The CDR3 coding sequence is TGTGCCAGCAGCTTAGCGGTGCAGGGGGGTCTTTCGGATACGCAGTATTTT.

This clonotype was seen many times. The chain combines TRBV12-3 or TRBV12-4 with TRBJ2-7; 9 bases are shared with TRBD2. CDR3 length: 13 residues. J was trimmed by 3 bases and V by 9 bases; bases with no gene match: 6. The CDR3 here is CASNSGRFYEQYF. CDR3 nucleotides: TGTGCCAGTAATAGCGGGAGATTCTACGAGCAGTACTTC.

With regard to this clonotype: The junction does not match germline at one end; this may be a read error. This sequence joins TRBV5-1 and TRBJ2-2; a weak D match, TRBD2 (6 bases). Germline CDR1 SGHRS, CDR2 YFSETQ. This CDR3 is built from 13 residues. The CDR3 is CASTLEGFGELFF. The CDR3 nucleotides read TGCGCCAGCACCTTGGAGGGGTTCGGGGAGCTGTTTTTT.

This clonotype has more than one count but fewer than ten. The chain links TRBV29-1 to TRBJ2-5; 9 bases are shared with TRBD1. The CDR3 is made up of 12 amino acids. CDR1 SQVTM and CDR2 ANQGSEA come from the germline V gene. This CDR3 reads CSGIGQGRTQYF. The CDR3, as DNA: TGCAGTGGCATCGGACAGGGGAGAACCCAGTACTTC.

In this sample, this clonotype turned up many times. The CDR3 is CSVVPRLSTDTQYF. CDR3 nucleotide sequence: TGCAGCGTTGTGCCAAGACTGAGCACAGATACGCAGTATTTT. The rearrangement links TRBV29-1 to TRBJ2-3, with D unresolved. The CDR3 spans 14 residues. V was pared by 4 bases and J by 0 bases, with 11 bases between. CDR1 is SQVTM, CDR2 ANQGSEA, per germline.

This clonotype turned up a few times. The CDR3 loop is CASSTGTSSYEQYF. CDR3 in DNA: TGCGCCAGCAGCACCGGGACTTCTTCCTACGAGCAGTACTTC. The chain uses TRBV5-1 and TRBJ2-7, with D perhaps TRBD2 (6 bases). Germline assignment: CDR1 SGHRS and CDR2 YFSETQ. V was cut by 4 bases and J by 1 base, with 12 bases left in between. This CDR3 is built from 14 residues.

CDR3 in amino acids: CASSLAGDASSYEQYF. CDR3 DNA: TGCGCCAGCAGCTTGGCCGGGGACGCTAGCTCCTACGAGCAGTACTTC. The gene calls are TRBV5-1 and TRBJ2-7; D might be TRBD1 or TRBD2, each matching 5 bases. The CDR3 runs 16 residues. CDR1 and CDR2 from the germline V gene are SGHRS and YFSETQ. V lost 0 bases to trimming and J lost 0 bases, with 13 bases between them.

The table lists this clonotype with a few counts. The CDR3 sequence: CASSLIGGGSYEQYF. In DNA, the CDR3 is TGTGCCAGCAGCTTAATAGGGGGCGGCTCCTACGAGCAGTACTTC. This sequence joins TRBV7-9 and TRBJ2-7, with 7 bases that match TRBD1. With V trimmed by 2 bases and J by 0 bases, 4 bases remained unmatched. The CDR3 spans 15 residues. CDR1 is SEHNR, CDR2 FQNEAQ, per germline (reference sequence).

The V and J genes are TRBV4-2 and TRBJ2-3; 10 bases are a match to TRBD2. Germline CDR1 reads LGHNA; CDR2 reads YNFKEQ. V lost 0 bases to trimming and J lost 3 bases; unmatched junction nucleotides: 9. This CDR3 region has 18 residues. Written as DNA, the CDR3 is TGTGCCAGCAGCCAAGATCGGGCTAGCGGGAGAGTAACAGATACGCAGTATTTT. Protein sequence: CASSQDRASGRVTDTQYF.

The V gene is TRBV27, the J gene TRBJ1-2; 9 nucleotides match TRBD1. Germline V gene sequence: CDR1 MNHEY, CDR2 SMNVEV (reference sequence). Unmatched junction bases numbered 5, after V lost 2 bases and J lost 4 bases. The CDR3 runs 15 residues. CDR3 sequence: CASSLTGGRIYGYTF. In nucleotides, the CDR3 is TGTGCCAGCAGTTTAACAGGGGGCCGCATCTATGGCTACACCTTC.

The rearrangement uses TRBV7-8 and TRBJ2-5; 7 nucleotides line up with TRBD2. Per germline, CDR1 SGHVS and CDR2 FQNEAQ. Germline trimming cut 0 bases from V and 5 bases from J; bases unmatched to any gene: 9. The length of the CDR3 is 16 residues. CDR3 DNA sequence: TGTGCCAGCAGCTTAGCTCGGACGGGAGGTTTGGAGACCCAGTACTTC. Amino acid sequence: CASSLARTGGLETQYF.

This clonotype was recorded a few times. V usage is TRBV11-1 and J usage is TRBJ2-1, with D possibly being TRBD2 (6 bases). Germline CDR1 reads SGHAT; CDR2 reads FQDESV (reference sequence). Trimming pared 5 bases from V and 1 base from J, leaving 21 bases between. This CDR3 spans 18 amino acids. The CDR3 DNA reads TGTGCCAGCAGCCCCCGACTAGAAGTGCGTCGGTCCTACAATGAGCAGTTCTTC. Encoded protein: CASSPRLEVRRSYNEQFF.

The chain couples TRBV20-1 to TRBJ1-2, with 9 bases lining up with TRBD1. CDR3 length: 13 residues. Germline CDR1 and CDR2: DFQATT and SNEGSKA (reference sequence). J lost 10 bases, V lost 5 bases, and 11 bases had no gene match. CDR3 sequence reads: CSAGGTGYRDYTF. CDR3 coding DNA: TGCAGTGCTGGGGGGACAGGGTATAGAGACTACACCTTC.

V and J are TRBV7-9 and TRBJ2-3; D gene uncertain. Germline values: CDR1 SEHNR, CDR2 FQNEAQ (reference sequence). Trimming shortened V by 2 bases and J by 11 bases, and 17 bases separated the two germline ends. The CDR3 is made up of 14 amino acids. The DNA for the CDR3 is TGTGCCAGCAGCTTAAGTAGTCAGCTTTATAGGCAGTATTTT. Amino acid sequence: CASSLSSQLYRQYF.

Ten or more counts support this clonotype. The rearrangement links TRBV10-3 to TRBJ2-3, with 10 bases fitting TRBD1. The germline CDR1 and CDR2 sequences are ENHRY and SYGVKD. V shed 10 bases, J shed 3 bases, and the junction held 10 bases outside the gene matches. The CDR3 spans 15 residues. The CDR3 DNA is TGTGCCACTGGAGGATGGGGACAGGGGACAGATACGCAGTATTTT. Protein product: CATGGWGQGTDTQYF.

This clonotype occurred once. The rearrangement links TRBV5-4 to TRBJ2-1; D gene ambiguous. The CDR3 consists of 13 residues. Trimming pared 0 bases from V and 3 bases from J, leaving 4 bases between. CDR1 is SGHNT, CDR2 YYREEE, per germline (reference sequence). The CDR3 here is CASSLVVYNEQFF. The CDR3 DNA reads TGTGCCAGCAGCTTGGTAGTCTACAATGAGCAGTTCTTC.

This clonotype has just a few counts. This chain links TRBV7-9 with TRBJ2-1; 7 bases are a match to TRBD2. The ends lost 4 bases at V and 0 bases at J; junction bases unmatched: 6. CDR1 and CDR2 from the germline V gene are SEHNR and FQNEAQ (reference sequence). The CDR3 runs to 16 residues. CDR3 DNA sequence: TGTGCCAGCAGCTCGGGGGGAGGGCTCTCCTACAATGAGCAGTTCTTC. Translated: CASSSGGGLSYNEQFF.

The rearrangement uses TRBV7-9 and TRBJ2-7; 8 bases map to TRBD2. Losses at the gene ends were 3 bases for V and 4 bases for J; bases not matched to a gene: 5. The germline gives CDR1 SEHNR, CDR2 FQNEAQ (reference sequence). The CDR3 loop spans 14 amino acids. The DNA of the CDR3 is TGTGCCAGCAGCTTCGAGGCGGGGGGTTACGAGCAGTACTTC. Residues: CASSFEAGGYEQYF.

The table lists this clonotype with a few counts. The CDR3 bases are TGTGCCAGTAGTATTGGCGAGGCAGATACGCAGTATTTT. Protein: CASSIGEADTQYF. The chain couples TRBV19 to TRBJ2-3; D not certain. The CDR3 has 13 residues. V was trimmed by 3 bases and J by 4 bases, leaving 8 bases between them. Germline V CDR1 and CDR2: LNHDA, SQIVND (reference sequence).

This clonotype was seen a few times. The chain employs TRBV21-1 and TRBJ2-1; the tabulated D call, TRBD2, remains unverified against the DNA. TRBV21-1 is annotated as a pseudogene. This CDR3 is built from 20 residues. The CDR3 region has the DNA TGTGCCAGCAGCGCAATACTAGCGGCGACCGAGAACCAATCCTACAATGAGCAGTTCTTC. Its translation: CASSAILAATENQSYNEQFF.

The chain links TRBV28 to TRBJ2-1; D ambiguous. The CDR3 runs 15 residues. The germline gives CDR1 MDHEN, CDR2 SYDVKM. V gave up 6 bases and J gave up 0 bases, with 12 bases separating them. Written as DNA, the CDR3 is TGTGCCAGCAGCACCGGGCTCCGCTCCTACAATGAGCAGTTCTTC. This codes for CASSTGLRSYNEQFF.